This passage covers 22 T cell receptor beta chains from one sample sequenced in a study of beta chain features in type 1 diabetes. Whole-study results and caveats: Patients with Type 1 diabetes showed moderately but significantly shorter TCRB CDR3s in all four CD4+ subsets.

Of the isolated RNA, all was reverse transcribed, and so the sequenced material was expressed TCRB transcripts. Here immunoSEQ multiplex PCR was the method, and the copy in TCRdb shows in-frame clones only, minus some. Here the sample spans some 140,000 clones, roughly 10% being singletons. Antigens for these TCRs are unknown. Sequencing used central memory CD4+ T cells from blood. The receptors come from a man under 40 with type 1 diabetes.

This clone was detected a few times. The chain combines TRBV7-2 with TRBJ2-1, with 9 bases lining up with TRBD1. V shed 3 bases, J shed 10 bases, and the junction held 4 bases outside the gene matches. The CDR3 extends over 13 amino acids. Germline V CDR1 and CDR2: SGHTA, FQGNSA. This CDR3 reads CASSFNRGQEQFF. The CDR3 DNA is TGTGCCAGCAGCTTCAACAGGGGGCAAGAGCAGTTCTTC.

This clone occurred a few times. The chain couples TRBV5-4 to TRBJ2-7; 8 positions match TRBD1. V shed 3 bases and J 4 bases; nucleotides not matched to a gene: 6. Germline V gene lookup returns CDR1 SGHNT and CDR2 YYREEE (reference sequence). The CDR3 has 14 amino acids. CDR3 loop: CASSYQGARYEQYF. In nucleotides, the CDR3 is TGTGCCAGCAGCTACCAGGGGGCCAGGTACGAGCAGTACTTC.

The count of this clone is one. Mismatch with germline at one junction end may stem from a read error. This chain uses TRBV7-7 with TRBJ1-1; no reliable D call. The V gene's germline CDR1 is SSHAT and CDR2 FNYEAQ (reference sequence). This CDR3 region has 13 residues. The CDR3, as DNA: TGTGCTAGCAGCTCGTCGAGGAACACTGAAGCTTTCTTT. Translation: CASSSSRNTEAFF.

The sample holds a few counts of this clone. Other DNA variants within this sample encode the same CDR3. CDR3 region: CSADRDQNTEAFF. The CDR3 bases are TGCAGCGCGGACAGGGATCAGAACACTGAAGCTTTCTTT. The chain uses TRBV29-1 and TRBJ1-1; 8 nucleotides match TRBD1. CDR1 and CDR2 from the germline V gene are SQVTM and ANQGSEA. V was clipped by 7 bases and J by 1 base; unmatched bases: 5. The CDR3 sequence is 13 residues long.

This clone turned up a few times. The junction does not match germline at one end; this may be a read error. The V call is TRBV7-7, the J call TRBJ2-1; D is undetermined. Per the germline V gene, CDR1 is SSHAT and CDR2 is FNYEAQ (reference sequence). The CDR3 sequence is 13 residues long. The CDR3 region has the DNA TGTGCTAGCAGCTTTTCGGTAGACAATGAGCAGTTCTTC. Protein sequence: CASSFSVDNEQFF.

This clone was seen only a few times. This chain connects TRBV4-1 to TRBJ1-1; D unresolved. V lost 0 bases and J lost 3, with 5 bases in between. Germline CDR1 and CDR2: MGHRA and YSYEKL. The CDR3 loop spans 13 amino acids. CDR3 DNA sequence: TGCGCCAGCAGCCAAGAACGGGACACTGAAGCTTTCTTT. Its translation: CASSQERDTEAFF.

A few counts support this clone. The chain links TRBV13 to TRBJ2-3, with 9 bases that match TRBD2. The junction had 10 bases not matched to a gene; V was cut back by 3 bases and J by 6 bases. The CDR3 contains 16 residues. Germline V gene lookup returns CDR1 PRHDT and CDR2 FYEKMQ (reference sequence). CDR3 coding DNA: TGTGCCAGCAGCTTCGGCCTAGCGGGGCGGTCGGATACGCAGTATTTT. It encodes CASSFGLAGRSDTQYF.

The CDR3 loop reads CASSLLYEQYF. CDR3 DNA: TGTGCCAGCAGTTTACTCTACGAGCAGTACTTC. The J gene is TRBJ2-7, the V gene TRBV28; D uncertain. Germline V lookup: CDR1 MDHEN, CDR2 SYDVKM. The CDR3 is 11 amino acids. Trimming cost V 2 bases and J 3 bases, with 2 bases left between them. Full variable domain (missing parts from reference TRBV28 and TRBJ2-7): DVKVTQSSRYLVKRTGEKVFLECVQDMDHENMFWYRQDPGLGLRLIYFSYDVKMKEKGDIPEGYSVSREKKERFSLILESASTNQTSMYLCASSLLYEQYFGPGTRLTVT.

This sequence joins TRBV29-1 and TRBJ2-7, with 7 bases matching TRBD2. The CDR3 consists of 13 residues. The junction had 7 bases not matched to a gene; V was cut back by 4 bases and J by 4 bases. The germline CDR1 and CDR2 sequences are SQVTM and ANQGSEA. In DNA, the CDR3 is TGCAGCGTTGTCGGCCCCGGGGGGTACGAGCAGTACTTC. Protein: CSVVGPGGYEQYF.

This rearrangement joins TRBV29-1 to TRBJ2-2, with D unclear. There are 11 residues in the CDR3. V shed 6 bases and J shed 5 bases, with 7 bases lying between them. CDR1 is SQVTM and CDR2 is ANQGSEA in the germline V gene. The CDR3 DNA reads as TGCAGCGTCGCGTTGACCGGGGAGCTGTTTTTT. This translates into CSVALTGELFF.

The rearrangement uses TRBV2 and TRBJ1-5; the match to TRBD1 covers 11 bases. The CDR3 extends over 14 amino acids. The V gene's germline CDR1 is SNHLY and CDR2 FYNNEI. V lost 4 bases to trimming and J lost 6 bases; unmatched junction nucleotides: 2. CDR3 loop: CASSGTGGVQPQHF. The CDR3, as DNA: TGTGCCAGCAGTGGGACAGGGGGCGTTCAGCCCCAGCATTTT. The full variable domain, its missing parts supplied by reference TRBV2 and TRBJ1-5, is EPEVTQTPSHQVTQMGQEVILRCVPISNHLYFYWYRQILGQKVEFLVSFYNNEISEKSEIFDDQFSVERPDGSNFTLKIRSTKLEDSAMYFCASSGTGGVQPQHFGDGTRLSIL.

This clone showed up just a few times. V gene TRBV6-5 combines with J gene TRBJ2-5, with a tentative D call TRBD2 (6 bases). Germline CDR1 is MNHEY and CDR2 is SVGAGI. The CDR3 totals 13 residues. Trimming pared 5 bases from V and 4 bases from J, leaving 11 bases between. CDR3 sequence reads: CASSNYGGETQYF. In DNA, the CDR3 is TGTGCCAGCAGTAATTACGGGGGAGAGACCCAGTACTTC.

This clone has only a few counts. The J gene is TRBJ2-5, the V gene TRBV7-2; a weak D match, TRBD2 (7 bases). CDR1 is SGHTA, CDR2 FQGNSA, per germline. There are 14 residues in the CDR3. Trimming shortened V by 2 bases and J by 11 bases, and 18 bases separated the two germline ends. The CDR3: CASSLMGGPGEQYF. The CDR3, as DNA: TGTGCCAGCAGCTTAATGGGGGGGCCGGGGGAGCAGTACTTC.

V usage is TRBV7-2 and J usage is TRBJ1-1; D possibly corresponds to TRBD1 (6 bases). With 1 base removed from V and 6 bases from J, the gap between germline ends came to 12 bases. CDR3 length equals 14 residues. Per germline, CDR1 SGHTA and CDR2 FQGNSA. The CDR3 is CASSLERGTPEAFF. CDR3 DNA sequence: TGTGCCAGCAGCTTAGAAAGGGGGACACCTGAAGCTTTCTTT.

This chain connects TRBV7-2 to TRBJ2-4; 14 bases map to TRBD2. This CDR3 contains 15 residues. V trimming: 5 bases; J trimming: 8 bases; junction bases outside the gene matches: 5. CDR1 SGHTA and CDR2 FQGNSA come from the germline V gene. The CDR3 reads CASSPTSGGGYIQYF. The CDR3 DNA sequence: TGTGCCAGCAGCCCGACTAGCGGGGGGGGATACATTCAGTACTTC.

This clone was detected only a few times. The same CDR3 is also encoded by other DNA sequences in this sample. Written as DNA, the CDR3 is TGCAGCGTCCAAACAGGGGACGAGCAGTACTTC. It is translated as CSVQTGDEQYF. This chain uses TRBV29-1 with TRBJ2-7; 7 nucleotides agree with TRBD1. CDR1 and CDR2 from the germline V gene are SQVTM and ANQGSEA. The CDR3 spans 11 residues. With V trimmed by 6 bases and J by 5 bases, 4 bases remained unmatched.

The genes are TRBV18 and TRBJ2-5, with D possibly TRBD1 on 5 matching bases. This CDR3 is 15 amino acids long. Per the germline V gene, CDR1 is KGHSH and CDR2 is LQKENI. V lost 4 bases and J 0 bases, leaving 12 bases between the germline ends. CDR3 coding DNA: TGTGCCAGCTCACAGAGCAGGGTAAACCAAGAGACCCAGTACTTC. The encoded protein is CASSQSRVNQETQYF.

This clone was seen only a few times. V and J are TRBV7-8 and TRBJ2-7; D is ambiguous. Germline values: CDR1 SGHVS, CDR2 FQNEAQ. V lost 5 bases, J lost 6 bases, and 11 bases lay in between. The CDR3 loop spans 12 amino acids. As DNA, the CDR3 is TGTGCCAGCAGCCTTGACTTGGGCGAGCAGTACTTC. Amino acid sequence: CASSLDLGEQYF.

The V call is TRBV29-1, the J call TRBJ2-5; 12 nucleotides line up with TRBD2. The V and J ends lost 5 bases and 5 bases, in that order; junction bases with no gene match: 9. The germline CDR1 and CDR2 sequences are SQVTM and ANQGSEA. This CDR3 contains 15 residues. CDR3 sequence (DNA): TGCAGCGTTCCTAGCGGGGGGGCCCCTACGGAGACCCAGTACTTC. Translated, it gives CSVPSGGAPTETQYF.

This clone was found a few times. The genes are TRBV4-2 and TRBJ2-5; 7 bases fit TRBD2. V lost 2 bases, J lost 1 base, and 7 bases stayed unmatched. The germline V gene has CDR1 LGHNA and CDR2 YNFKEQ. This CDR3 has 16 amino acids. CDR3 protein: CASSQLAGVIQETQYF. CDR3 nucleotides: TGTGCCAGCAGCCAATTGGCGGGGGTGATCCAAGAGACCCAGTACTTC.

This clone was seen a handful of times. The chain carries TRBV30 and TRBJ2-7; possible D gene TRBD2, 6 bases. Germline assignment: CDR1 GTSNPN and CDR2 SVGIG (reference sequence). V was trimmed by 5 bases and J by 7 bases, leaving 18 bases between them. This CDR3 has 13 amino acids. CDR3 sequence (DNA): TGTGCCTGGGCACGGGGGACCCTGGGAGAGCAGTACTTC. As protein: CAWARGTLGEQYF.

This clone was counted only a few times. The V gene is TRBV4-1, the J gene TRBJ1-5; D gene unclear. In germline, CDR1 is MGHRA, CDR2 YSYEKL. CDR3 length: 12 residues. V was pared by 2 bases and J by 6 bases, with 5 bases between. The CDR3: CASSQPLQPQHF. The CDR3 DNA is TGCGCCAGCAGCCAACCTCTTCAGCCCCAGCATTTT.